The rows below give T cell receptor beta chains drawn from one sample of a study of blood T cell repertoires in COVID-19. The protocol was immunoSEQ multiplex PCR, while the TCRdb copy is restricted to in-frame clones and leaves out a portion. The sample has fewer than 300,000 clones; approximately 90% are singletons. Sequencing input: peripheral blood. The receptors were gathered from a woman aged 25 to 45 with COVID-19, enrolled during active disease. The conserved cysteine and the conserved F or W are not part of the CDR3 here. The order of the fields is CDR3 length, J gene, clone size, V gene, CDR3 protein. Part of the rows lack a size; the others show once, few, many or a class for expanded clones.

>14|TRBJ2-7|-|TRBV6-1
ASSEARLAGAHEQY
>12|TRBJ2-3|-|TRBV19
ASSPPGGADTQY
>14|TRBJ2-3|-|TRBV5-1
ASRYTGGMITDTQY
>9|TRBJ2-2|-|TRBV19
ASTGTGELF
>11|TRBJ1-2|-|TRBV30
AWSLGGGGGYT
>13|TRBJ2-7|-|TRBV7-6
ASSLGGLGPGEQY
>12|TRBJ1-5|-|TRBV19
ASSGQGWGQPQH
>16|TRBJ1-2|-|TRBV2
ASSEALRQGAGNYGYT
>14|TRBJ2-7|-|TRBV5-8
ASSFQFDRGNYEQY
>12|TRBJ1-2|-|TRBV28
ASREGQGTHGYT
>13|TRBJ1-2|-|TRBV6-2/TRBV6-3
ASSYLTGQGHGYT
>13|TRBJ1-1|-|TRBV25-1
ASSEFGDMNTEAF
>13|TRBJ2-7|-|TRBV19
ASSMGGGGPYEQY
>13|TRBJ2-1|once|TRBV30
AWSGASGAGNEQF
>11|TRBJ1-1|-|TRBV27
ASSIQVNTEAF
>12|TRBJ2-3|-|TRBV25-1
ASSEDTSTDTQY
>15|TRBJ2-2|-|TRBV7-2
ASSYRRDSLGTGELF
>13|TRBJ2-6|-|TRBV30
AWSVGFSGANVLT
>9|TRBJ2-1|-|TRBV5-6
ASSLYNEQF
>12|TRBJ2-7|-|TRBV5-4
ASSLDRGWGEQY
>12|TRBJ1-1|once|TRBV5-1
ASSLTRDNTEAF
>13|TRBJ2-7|-|TRBV5-4
ASSLGLAASYEQY
>11|TRBJ1-1|-|TRBV7-9
ASRYTGNTEAF
>13|TRBJ1-3|once|TRBV5-1
ASSLAPDSGNTIY
>12|TRBJ2-5|-|TRBV25-1
ASSEWLAGETQY
>11|TRBJ1-1|-|TRBV13
ASSPQGVTEAF
>12|TRBJ1-1|-|TRBV28
ASSLVERNTEAF
>15|TRBJ2-1|-|TRBV5-1
ASSMGTSGTRYNEQF
>13|TRBJ2-4|-|TRBV5-1
ASSPGTSSKNIQY
>18|TRBJ2-1|-|TRBV10-3
AISDRDLGTSGRYYNEQF
>14|TRBJ2-1|once|TRBV11-2
ASSLGLAGTSSEQF
>14|TRBJ2-1|-|TRBV5-4
ASSLAFAGGRNEQF
>15|TRBJ1-2|few|TRBV6-1
ASSEAGTGAFNYGYT
>9|TRBJ1-4|-|TRBV2
ASSQGEKLF
>11|TRBJ1-1|-|TRBV30
AWSLDRGTEAF
>10|TRBJ1-6|few|TRBV11-2
ASGSGSSPLH
>14|TRBJ2-3|-|TRBV11-3
ASSLGTAQYTDTQY
>13|TRBJ1-2|-|TRBV4-1
ASSHHSTGPYGYT
>11|TRBJ1-5|-|TRBV21-1
ASSWTGGQPQH
>13|TRBJ1-4|few|TRBV6-6
ASSFGVSGGEKLF
>14|TRBJ2-3|once|TRBV5-1
ASSVGGTGVRDTQY
>12|TRBJ2-2|once|TRBV5-4
ASSLDRAGGELF
>11|TRBJ2-1|-|TRBV2
ASSLAEANEQF
>13|TRBJ2-2|-|TRBV19
ASSLLAGGTGELF
>12|TRBJ2-1|-|TRBV28
ASSLLGAGVDVF
>11|TRBJ1-1|-|TRBV5-5
ASSLEGGTEAF
>17|TRBJ1-1|few|TRBV11-2
ASSLNRKSSGVLNTEAF
>13|TRBJ2-7|few|TRBV5-1
ASSPGVRRESEQY